A single sample is the source of the 26 T cell receptor beta chains below, sequenced in a study of patients and donors after allogeneic stem cell transplantation. A single record per CDR3 protein comes from TCRdb applying MiXCR to the RT-PCR reads. This table has 410,000 or so distinct CDR3 sequences, roughly 17% appearing once. Sequenced: blood, either unsorted or a sorted T cell fraction (not recorded which). All receptors come from a human donor who was either an allogeneic HSCT recipient or a stem cell or donor lymphocyte infusion donor (not recorded which). It is not recorded whose cells these are; they may come from a transplant donor.

This CDR3 is CASSPVYGTEAFF. CDR3 in DNA: TGTGCCAGCAGTCCTGTTTACGGCACTGAAGCTTTCTTT. The V gene is TRBV27, the J gene TRBJ1-1, with D uncertain. CDR3 length: 13 amino acids. V shed 5 bases and J shed 4 bases, with 11 bases lying between them. Germline V gene lookup returns CDR1 MNHEY and CDR2 SMNVEV (reference sequence).

In its sample, this clonotype was seen many times. J is TRBJ2-3 and V is TRBV6-2 or TRBV6-3, with a weak D call TRBD1 (6 bases). Germline values: CDR1 MNHEY, CDR2 SVGEGT. The ends were cut back, 8 bases at V and 3 bases at J, with 15 bases in the middle. This CDR3 is built from 14 residues. As DNA, the CDR3 is TGTGCCAGCCGATCCCTGGACAGAACAGATACGCAGTATTTT. Translating gives CASRSLDRTDTQYF.

The V and J genes are TRBV3-1 and TRBJ2-5; 12 positions agree with TRBD2. CDR1 LGHDT and CDR2 YNNKEL come from the germline V gene (reference sequence). V lost 4 bases, J lost 4 bases, and 7 bases stayed unmatched. The CDR3 consists of 16 residues. CDR3 nucleotides: TGTGCCAGCAGCCCCCCGACTAGCGGGAGTTTAGAGACCCAGTACTTC. This gives the protein CASSPPTSGSLETQYF.

The chain couples TRBV10-2 to TRBJ1-1; D ambiguous. V was clipped by 7 bases and J by 1 base, with 4 bases between them. The germline gives CDR1 WSHSY, CDR2 SAAADI. This CDR3 is built from 11 residues. The CDR3 protein is CASTKNTEAFF. DNA of the CDR3: TGCGCCAGCACTAAGAACACTGAAGCTTTCTTT.

This clonotype was observed a few times. The rearrangement links TRBV6-1 to TRBJ1-1, with D maybe TRBD1 (6 bases). Germline lookup yields CDR1 MNHNS and CDR2 SASEGT. The CDR3 totals 17 residues. V was cut by 6 bases and J by 0 bases, with 20 bases left in between. This CDR3 is CASSPWRGEGVNTEAFF. CDR3 nucleotides: TGTGCCAGCAGCCCTTGGAGGGGGGAGGGGGTGAACACTGAAGCTTTCTTT.

The rearrangement links TRBV4-2 to TRBJ2-2; TRBD2 might be the D (5 bases). The CDR3 has 16 amino acids. Trimming took 6 bases from V and 7 from J, leaving 21 bases between them. Germline V lookup: CDR1 LGHNA, CDR2 YNFKEQ. CDR3 in amino acids: CASRLSGTDRGGELFF. CDR3 DNA: TGTGCCAGCAGACTCTCGGGTACAGATCGGGGCGGGGAGCTGTTTTTT.

This clonotype was counted between two and nine times. This chain connects TRBV10-3 to TRBJ1-1; 9 bases are shared with TRBD1. CDR1 and CDR2 (germline): ENHRY, SYGVKD. V lost 3 bases and J lost 3; bases outside the gene matches: 14. The CDR3 is 18 amino acids. CDR3 sequence (DNA): TGTGCCATCAGTGACCCTAGGGGCAAGACAGGGGGGGACACTGAAGCTTTCTTT. Translated: CAISDPRGKTGGDTEAFF.

V and J are TRBV3-1 and TRBJ2-7; possibly TRBD2 for D (6 bases). V was shortened by 4 bases and J by 5 bases, with 21 bases between the two germline ends. Looked up from germline, CDR1 is LGHDT and CDR2 is YNNKEL (reference sequence). The CDR3 is made up of 16 amino acids. The CDR3 region is CASSLRTPGVRNEQYF. CDR3 sequence (DNA): TGTGCCAGCAGCCTCCGAACCCCGGGAGTAAGGAACGAGCAGTACTTC.

This clonotype was observed at least ten times. The CDR3, as DNA: TGTGCCATCAGAGGGACGGACAATCAGCCCCAGCATTTT. Translating it yields CAIRGTDNQPQHF. V is TRBV10-3 and J is TRBJ1-5, with D tentatively TRBD1 (5 bases). CDR3 size: 13 residues. The V end lost 6 bases, the J end lost 3 bases, and 9 bases lay between the germline ends. Germline values: CDR1 ENHRY, CDR2 SYGVKD.

The chain joins TRBV2 to TRBJ2-6; D call uncertain. Germline V CDR1 and CDR2: SNHLY, FYNNEI. Trimming removed 3 bases from V and 4 bases from J, with 7 bases in between. The CDR3 length is 14 residues. This CDR3 is CASSDAAGANVLTF. CDR3 sequence (DNA): TGTGCCAGCAGTGACGCGGCGGGGGCCAACGTCCTGACTTTC. Based on the CDR3 plus reference TRBV2 and TRBJ2-6, the full variable domain is EPEVTQTPSHQVTQMGQEVILRCVPISNHLYFYWYRQILGQKVEFLVSFYNNEISEKSEIFDDQFSVERPDGSNFTLKIRSTKLEDSAMYFCASSDAAGANVLTFGAGSRLTVL.

The chain couples TRBV12-3 or TRBV12-4 to TRBJ2-1; 10 positions agree with TRBD2. The CDR3 is 14 residues long. V lost 7 bases to trimming and J lost 8 bases; unmatched junction nucleotides: 8. In DNA form, the CDR3 reads TGTGCCAGCATTTGGGGACTAGCGAACCATGAGCAGTTCTTC. Amino acid sequence: CASIWGLANHEQFF.

This clonotype was found a few times. V and J are TRBV2 and TRBJ2-5; no definite D call. This CDR3 has 12 residues. Germline values: CDR1 SNHLY, CDR2 FYNNEI. Deletions cut 6 bases from V and 5 bases from J, with 10 bases between. CDR3 sequence: CASRDDRETQYF. The CDR3 DNA reads as TGTGCCAGCAGAGACGACCGGGAGACCCAGTACTTC. Full variable domain (remainder filled in from reference TRBV2 and TRBJ2-5): EPEVTQTPSHQVTQMGQEVILRCVPISNHLYFYWYRQILGQKVEFLVSFYNNEISEKSEIFDDQFSVERPDGSNFTLKIRSTKLEDSAMYFCASRDDRETQYFGPGTRLLVL.

The rearrangement joins TRBV6-1 to TRBJ2-3; TRBD2 agrees at 12 bases. CDR1 is MNHNS and CDR2 is SASEGT in the germline V gene. V was clipped by 6 bases and J by 6 bases; unmatched bases: 10. This CDR3 is 16 amino acids long. In nucleotides, the CDR3 is TGTGCCAGCAGCCTATTCCTAGCGGGGGGGTCCGATACGCAGTATTTT. This gives the protein CASSLFLAGGSDTQYF.

This chain uses TRBV5-1 with TRBJ1-2; 7 bases map to TRBD1. This CDR3 has 13 residues. CDR1 and CDR2 (germline): SGHRS, YFSETQ. V lost 4 bases and J lost 7; bases outside the gene matches: 7. The CDR3 here is CASSARQGGGYTF. In nucleotides, the CDR3 is TGCGCCAGCAGCGCCCGACAGGGCGGTGGCTACACCTTC.

This clonotype showed up many times. The genes are TRBV6-2 or TRBV6-3 and TRBJ1-5; D unresolved. CDR1 and CDR2 from the germline V gene are MNHEY and SVGEGT. CDR3 length equals 15 residues. Trimming left V 2 bases short and J 2 bases short, with 10 bases between. The CDR3 DNA is TGTGCCAGCAGTTACATAGGGATCGGCAATCAGCCCCAGCATTTT. Encoded protein: CASSYIGIGNQPQHF.

This clonotype has just a few counts. V and J are TRBV20-1 and TRBJ1-1, with unresolved D. The V end was cut by 0 bases, the J end by 3 bases, with 11 bases between. The CDR3 loop spans 14 amino acids. Per the germline V gene, CDR1 is DFQATT and CDR2 is SNEGSKA (reference sequence). CDR3: CSARDPRWDTEAFF. The DNA of the CDR3 is TGCAGTGCTAGAGATCCGAGATGGGACACTGAAGCTTTCTTT.

This clonotype was found many times. The chain couples TRBV15 to TRBJ2-3; 8 positions match TRBD1. V lost 3 bases and J lost 4; bases outside the gene matches: 9. CDR3 length: 16 residues. Germline CDR1 is LNHNV and CDR2 is YYDKDF (reference sequence). The CDR3: CATSSWTGSSADTQYF. The CDR3 DNA is TGTGCCACCAGCAGCTGGACAGGGAGTAGCGCAGATACGCAGTATTTT.

This clonotype occurred a few times. This rearrangement joins TRBV11-2 to TRBJ1-2; no definite D call. CDR1 is SGHAT and CDR2 is FQNNGV in the germline V gene. Trimming stripped 1 base from V and 0 bases from J, with 15 bases between. This CDR3 has 17 amino acids. CDR3 sequence: CASSLGPFSSANYGYTF. CDR3 nucleotide sequence: TGTGCCAGCAGCTTAGGCCCCTTTAGTTCAGCTAACTATGGCTACACCTTC.

This clonotype was seen many times. The rearrangement links TRBV12-3 or TRBV12-4 to TRBJ2-1; TRBD1 is a possible D gene (6 bases). The CDR3 length is 15 residues. The ends were cut back, 1 base at V and 7 bases at J, with 14 bases in the middle. CDR3 in DNA: TGTGCCAGCAGTTTAGATGGGGGCGGATGGAATGAGCAGTTCTTC. It specifies CASSLDGGGWNEQFF.

The chain joins TRBV20-1 to TRBJ2-3; D ambiguous. Trimming removed 6 bases from V and 1 base from J, with 8 bases in between. Germline CDR1 and CDR2: DFQATT and SNEGSKA (reference sequence). The CDR3 consists of 12 residues. CDR3 amino acids: CSAPPGTDTQYF. The DNA of the CDR3 is TGCAGTGCCCCACCCGGCACAGATACGCAGTATTTT.

The chain has TRBV11-2 and TRBJ2-2; 9 positions match TRBD1. The junction had 7 bases not matched to a gene; V was cut back by 4 bases and J by 7 bases. CDR1 is SGHAT and CDR2 is FQNNGV in the germline V gene. The CDR3 runs 15 residues. The CDR3 sequence is CASSSNRGRVGELFF. The CDR3 DNA reads TGTGCCAGCAGCTCGAACAGGGGGCGGGTCGGGGAGCTGTTTTTT.

This clonotype was seen a handful of times. J is TRBJ2-7 and V is TRBV12-3 or TRBV12-4; D is possibly TRBD2 (6 bases). The CDR3 is 15 amino acids. Trimming removed 2 bases at V and 4 bases at J, with 15 bases between. The CDR3: CASSLIGTGDYEQYF. CDR3 coding DNA: TGTGCCAGCAGTTTAATTGGGACGGGGGATTACGAGCAGTACTTC.

This clonotype turned up a few times. CDR3: CAWNPRQGRKLNEKLFF. CDR3 bases: TGTGCCTGGAACCCTAGACAGGGGCGAAAACTAAATGAAAAACTGTTTTTT. V and J are TRBV30 and TRBJ1-4, with TRBD1 matching over 8 bases. J lost 5 bases, V lost 4 bases, and 15 bases had no gene match. CDR3 size: 17 residues. Germline assignment: CDR1 GTSNPN and CDR2 SVGIG (reference sequence).

The chain has TRBV19 and TRBJ1-4; a possible D gene is TRBD1 (5 bases). The V gene's germline CDR1 is LNHDA and CDR2 SQIVND (reference sequence). The CDR3 contains 14 residues. Trimming took 3 bases from V and 4 from J, leaving 9 bases between them. CDR3 coding DNA: TGTGCCAGTAGTATTTCGGGGCGTAATGAAAAACTGTTTTTT. Its translation: CASSISGRNEKLFF.

The chain links TRBV28 to TRBJ2-7; D perhaps matches TRBD1 (6 bases). Per germline, CDR1 MDHEN and CDR2 SYDVKM. V lost 3 bases to trimming and J lost 9 bases, with 21 bases between them. CDR3 length: 15 amino acids. CDR3 DNA: TGTGCCAGCAGTTTCCCAGGGGAAGTGACCCTACGGCAGTACTTC. It yields the protein CASSFPGEVTLRQYF.

In this sample, this clonotype turned up many times. This chain uses TRBV24-1 with TRBJ2-1, with D perhaps TRBD1 (6 bases). Germline assignment: CDR1 KGHDR and CDR2 SFDVKD. The ends were cut back, 3 bases at V and 6 bases at J, with 20 bases in the middle. This CDR3 is built from 17 residues. As DNA, the CDR3 is TGTGCCACCAGTGATCCGCAAGTGGGACAAGAAGGCAATGAGCAGTTCTTC. Protein sequence: CATSDPQVGQEGNEQFF.